A selection of T cell receptor beta chains follows, all from one sample in a study of blood T cell repertoires in COVID-19. Some clones are missing from TCRdb's copy, which holds only in-frame ones; the method was immunoSEQ multiplex PCR. The sample has approximately 200,000 clones, approximately 87% seen once. The sample taken for sequencing was peripheral blood. These receptor sequences come from a man aged 55-75 years who had recovered from COVID-19. Each CDR3 is given with its conserved first and last residue. Fields, in order: clone size, J gene, D gene, V gene, CDR3 DNA, CDR3 protein. D genes are given only for firm matches. The size entry is marked missing in some rows and otherwise reads once, few, many or a size class.

NA	TRBJ2-2	NA	TRBV19	TGTGCCAGTAGGGAGGGCCGGGCGAACACCGGGGAGCTGTTTTTT	CASREGRANTGELFF
NA	TRBJ1-3	TRBD1	TRBV12-3/TRBV12-4	TGTGCCAGCACCGGACAGGGCAGAAACACCATATATTTT	CASTGQGRNTIYF
NA	TRBJ2-7	NA	TRBV5-4	TGTGCCAGCAGCTTGTGGCCCCACGAGCAGTACTTC	CASSLWPHEQYF
NA	TRBJ2-7	NA	TRBV5-4	TGTGCCAGCAGCTTGAGGGTGGGAGGGGGCTACGAGCAGTACTTC	CASSLRVGGGYEQYF
NA	TRBJ2-5	NA	TRBV11-2	TGTGCCAGCAGCTTATACGACCCGCGGGGCGAGACCCAGTACTTC	CASSLYDPRGETQYF
NA	TRBJ2-1	TRBD2	TRBV27	TGTGCCAGCAGTTTACAATGGGAGGGTTACTCCTACAATGAGCAGTTCTTC	CASSLQWEGYSYNEQFF
few	TRBJ2-7	TRBD1	TRBV7-8	TGTGCCAGCAGCCCCGGACAGGGGAGTTCCTACGAGCAGTACTTC	CASSPGQGSSYEQYF
NA	TRBJ2-1	NA	TRBV19	TGTGCCAGTCTGAAGGAGGGAGAGCAGTTCTTC	CASLKEGEQFF
NA	TRBJ1-4	TRBD1	TRBV18	TGTGCCAGCTCACCTTTTCAGGGGGACTTTGAAAAACTGTTTTTT	CASSPFQGDFEKLFF
NA	TRBJ1-1	TRBD1	TRBV9	TGTGCCAGCAGCGTTGTTCCCACAGGGGGCACTGAAGCTTTCTTT	CASSVVPTGGTEAFF
NA	TRBJ2-7	NA	TRBV3-1/TRBV3-2	TGTGCCAGCAGCCGCCTAGGGGAATACGAGCAGTACTTC	CASSRLGEYEQYF
once	TRBJ2-5	TRBD2	TRBV5-5	TGTGCCAGCAGCGTAGCGGGAGGGCCTGAAGAGACCCAGTACTTC	CASSVAGGPEETQYF
NA	TRBJ1-1	NA	TRBV18	TGTGCCAGCTCACCATTCCCCGGGCGGGGTGAAGCTTTCTTT	CASSPFPGRGEAFF
NA	TRBJ1-1	NA	TRBV11-2	TGTGCCAGCAGCTTAGATCATAACACTGAAGCTTTCTTT	CASSLDHNTEAFF
NA	TRBJ2-3	TRBD2	TRBV7-3	TGTGCCAGCAGCTTAAAGGGGCGACTAGCGGGGGAACAAGATACGCAGTATTTT	CASSLKGRLAGEQDTQYF
NA	TRBJ1-6	NA	TRBV30	TGTGCCTGGAGTGTAACGAAGGGGAGCAGGGGCGATTCACCCCTCCACTTT	CAWSVTKGSRGDSPLHF
NA	TRBJ1-3	NA	TRBV9	TGTGCCAGCTCCGGGGGTACAACTGGAAACACCATATATTTT	CASSGGTTGNTIYF
NA	TRBJ2-7	TRBD2	TRBV19	TGTGCCAGTAGCACCGGGACTAGCTTCTACGAGCAGTACTTC	CASSTGTSFYEQYF
NA	TRBJ1-4	NA	TRBV6-1	TGTGCCAGCAGTGAATACCCCCTTCGACTAGCAACTAATGAAAAACTGTTTTTT	CASSEYPLRLATNEKLFF
once	TRBJ2-1	TRBD2	TRBV7-9	TGTGCCAGCAGCTTAGGCGGGACTAGCGGCAATGAGCAGTTCTTC	CASSLGGTSGNEQFF
NA	TRBJ2-3	TRBD1	TRBV5-4	TGTGCCAGCAGCTTGCAGGGGGCGACAGATACGCAGTATTTT	CASSLQGATDTQYF
NA	TRBJ1-6	NA	TRBV19	TGTGCCAGTAGTACCATAGGACAGCAGTATAATTCACCCCTCCACTTT	CASSTIGQQYNSPLHF
NA	TRBJ2-2	NA	TRBV6-5	TGTGCCAGCACCGGACTTTTCACCGGGGAGCTGTTTTTT	CASTGLFTGELFF
NA	TRBJ2-5	TRBD2	TRBV18	TGTGCCAGCTCACCATTTTCGGGGGGTCCTGGCTCAGAGACCCAGTACTTC	CASSPFSGGPGSETQYF
NA	TRBJ2-1	NA	TRBV3-1/TRBV3-2	TGTGCCAGCAGCCCAGGACTTCGCCCAAACGATGAGCAGTTCTTC	CASSPGLRPNDEQFF
NA	TRBJ1-3	NA	TRBV5-1	TGCGCCAGCAGCTCTCGGGGAGGGGGAAACACCATATATTTT	CASSSRGGGNTIYF
NA	TRBJ1-1	NA	TRBV5-1	TGCGCCAGCACCATTGAGGTCCCCCGCACTGAAGCTTTCTTT	CASTIEVPRTEAFF
NA	TRBJ1-1	NA	TRBV28	TGTGCCAGCACCGCACCGGGACAGAACACTGAAGCTTTCTTT	CASTAPGQNTEAFF
NA	TRBJ2-1	TRBD2	TRBV18	TGTGCCAGCTCACCACGGGCGGGAGAACCCTACAATGAGCAGTTCTTC	CASSPRAGEPYNEQFF
NA	TRBJ2-1	NA	TRBV5-1	TGCGCCAGCAGCTTGTCGGGCTCCTACAATGAGCAGTTCTTC	CASSLSGSYNEQFF
NA	TRBJ1-6	TRBD1	TRBV7-2	TGTGCCAGCAGCTTAGTTCAGGGGGCTTTTTCACCCCTCCACTTT	CASSLVQGAFSPLHF
NA	TRBJ2-1	TRBD2	TRBV6-2/TRBV6-3	TGTGCCAGCAACCCGGCGGGGGAATACAATGAGCAGTTCTTC	CASNPAGEYNEQFF
NA	TRBJ2-1	NA	TRBV14	TGTGCCAGCAGCCAAGCGGGGAGGAGCTCCTACAATGAGCAGTTCTTC	CASSQAGRSSYNEQFF
NA	TRBJ1-2	NA	TRBV19	TGTGCCAGTAGTACTACAGGGTCTCGGGACTATGGCTACACCTTC	CASSTTGSRDYGYTF
NA	TRBJ1-5	TRBD1	TRBV6-1	TGTGCCAGCAGTGAAGCGGTAGGGGGGACAGGATATCAGCCCCAGCATTTT	CASSEAVGGTGYQPQHF
NA	TRBJ2-2	TRBD1	TRBV28	TGTGCCAGCAGCCGGACAGGGAACACCGGGGAGCTGTTTTTT	CASSRTGNTGELFF
NA	TRBJ2-7	TRBD2	TRBV20-1	TGCAGTGCTAGTACCGGGACTAGCGGGAGGGCCGGCTCGTACGAGCAGTACTTC	CSASTGTSGRAGSYEQYF
NA	TRBJ1-2	NA	TRBV6-5	TGTGCCAGCAGTTTCGACTTAGGCGGGAATGGCTACACCTTC	CASSFDLGGNGYTF
NA	TRBJ1-2	TRBD1	TRBV5-1	TGCGCCAGCAGCTTGGAGAGGGGGCTACCCGAAGACGGTGGCTACACCTTC	CASSLERGLPEDGGYTF
few	TRBJ2-3	TRBD1	TRBV5-1	TGCGCCAGCAGTTTACGGCAGGGGGACCCCACAGATACGCAGTATTTT	CASSLRQGDPTDTQYF
NA	TRBJ2-2	TRBD2	TRBV19	TGTGCCAGTAGTAAGACTAGCGGGCGCACCGGGGAGCTGTTTTTT	CASSKTSGRTGELFF
NA	TRBJ2-1	NA	TRBV4-1	TGCGCCAGCAGCCAAGAAGGGGCCTCCTACAATGAGCAGTTCTTC	CASSQEGASYNEQFF
once	TRBJ2-1	NA	TRBV21-1	TGTGCCAGCAGCATAGTAACCCTACCGGGACAGGGGAATCCAGGTGGGTTCTGCAATGAGCAGTTCTTC	CASSIVTLPGQGNPGGFCNEQFF
NA	TRBJ2-7	NA	TRBV6-1	TGTGCCAGCAGTGAATCAGGGGTGAGCTCCTACGAGCAGTACTTC	CASSESGVSSYEQYF
NA	TRBJ1-2	TRBD1	TRBV5-1	TGCGCCAGCAGCGCGGGACAGGGGGCGTATGGCTACACCTTC	CASSAGQGAYGYTF
NA	TRBJ1-5	NA	TRBV24-1	TGTGCCACCAGTGATCCGCGGGGCGGCCCCAATCAGCCCCAGCATTTT	CATSDPRGGPNQPQHF
NA	TRBJ2-3	TRBD1	TRBV14	TGTGCCAGCAGCCAACAGGGGGAAGATACGCAGTATTTT	CASSQQGEDTQYF
few	TRBJ1-1	NA	TRBV15	TGTGCCACCAGCGAAGGCCCCGCGGGCACTGAAGCTTTCTTT	CATSEGPAGTEAFF
NA	TRBJ1-2	NA	TRBV6-6	TGTGCCAGCAGGGACACTTCTAACTATGGCTACACCTTC	CASRDTSNYGYTF
NA	TRBJ2-6	TRBD1	TRBV7-9	TGTGCCAGCAGCTTAGAAGACAGGGGGCTCTCTGGGGCCAACGTCCTGACTTTC	CASSLEDRGLSGANVLTF
NA	TRBJ2-3	TRBD2	TRBV19	TGTGCCAGTAGTCAACCCTTAGCGGGGAGGGCAGATACGCAGTATTTT	CASSQPLAGRADTQYF
NA	TRBJ1-5	NA	TRBV30	TGTGCCTGGTCTATAGACAGTAATCAGCCCCAGCATTTT	CAWSIDSNQPQHF
NA	TRBJ1-6	NA	TRBV19	TGTGCCAGTAGTATAGCAGGGTTGGATCGGTGGACCAATAATTCACCCCTCCACTTT	CASSIAGLDRWTNNSPLHF
NA	TRBJ2-3	TRBD2	TRBV5-6	TGTGCCAGCAGCTCCTACCAGCGGGAGGGGGCAGATACGCAGTATTTT	CASSSYQREGADTQYF
NA	TRBJ1-2	TRBD1	TRBV5-6	TGTGCCAGCAGCTATAGACAGGGATCATTTAACTATGGCTACACCTTC	CASSYRQGSFNYGYTF
once	TRBJ2-3	NA	TRBV5-1	TGCGCCAGCAGCTTTCAGGCTGCGCAGTATTTT	CASSFQAAQYF
NA	TRBJ2-7	TRBD2	TRBV2	TGTGCCAGCAGTGAAGGCCTAGCGGGAGGGAACGAGCAGTACTTC	CASSEGLAGGNEQYF
NA	TRBJ2-7	TRBD1	TRBV5-1	TGCGCCAGCACCACAGAGAGGACAGGGATTGTCGAGCAGTACTTC	CASTTERTGIVEQYF
NA	TRBJ1-1	NA	TRBV10-3	TGTGCCATCAGTGACAGTTCGAACACTGAAGCTTTCTTT	CAISDSSNTEAFF